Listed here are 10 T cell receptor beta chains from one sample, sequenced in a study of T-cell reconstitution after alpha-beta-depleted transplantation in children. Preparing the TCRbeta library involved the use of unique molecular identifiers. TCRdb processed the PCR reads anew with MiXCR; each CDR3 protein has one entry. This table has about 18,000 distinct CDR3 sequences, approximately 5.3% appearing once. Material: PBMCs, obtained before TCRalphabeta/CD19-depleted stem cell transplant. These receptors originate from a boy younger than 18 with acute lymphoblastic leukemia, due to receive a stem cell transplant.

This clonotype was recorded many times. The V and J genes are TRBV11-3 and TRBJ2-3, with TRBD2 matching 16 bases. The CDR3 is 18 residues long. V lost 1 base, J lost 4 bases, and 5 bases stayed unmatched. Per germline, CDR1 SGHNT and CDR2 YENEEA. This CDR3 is CASSLGGLAGGLSDTQYF. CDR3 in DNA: TGTGCCAGCAGCTTAGGGGGACTAGCGGGAGGGCTCTCAGATACGCAGTATTTT.

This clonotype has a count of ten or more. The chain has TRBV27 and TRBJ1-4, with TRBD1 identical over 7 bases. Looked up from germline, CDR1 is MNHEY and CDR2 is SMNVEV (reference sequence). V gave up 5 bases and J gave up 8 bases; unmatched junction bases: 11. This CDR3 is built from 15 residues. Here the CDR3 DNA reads TGTGCCAGCAGTCTACGGACAGGACCCGTCGAAAAACTGTTTTTT. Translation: CASSLRTGPVEKLFF.

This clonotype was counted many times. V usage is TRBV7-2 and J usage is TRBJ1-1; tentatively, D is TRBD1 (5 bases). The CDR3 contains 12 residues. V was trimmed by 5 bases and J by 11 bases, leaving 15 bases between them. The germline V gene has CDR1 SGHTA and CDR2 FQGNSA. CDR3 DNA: TGTGCCAGCAGCCGTACGGGGCATAAGGCTTTCTTT. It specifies CASSRTGHKAFF. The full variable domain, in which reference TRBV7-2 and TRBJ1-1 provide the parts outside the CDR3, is GAGVSQSPSNKVTEKGKDVELRCDPISGHTALYWYRQSLGQGLEFLIYFQGNSAPDKSGLPSDRFSAERTGGSVSTLTIQRTQQEDSAVYLCASSRTGHKAFFGQGTRLTVV.

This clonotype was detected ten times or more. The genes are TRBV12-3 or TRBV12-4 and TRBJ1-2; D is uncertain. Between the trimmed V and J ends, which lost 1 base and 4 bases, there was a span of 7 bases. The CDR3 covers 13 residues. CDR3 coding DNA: TGTGCCAGCAGTTTAGTGGGTGGCTATGGCTACACCTTC. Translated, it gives CASSLVGGYGYTF.

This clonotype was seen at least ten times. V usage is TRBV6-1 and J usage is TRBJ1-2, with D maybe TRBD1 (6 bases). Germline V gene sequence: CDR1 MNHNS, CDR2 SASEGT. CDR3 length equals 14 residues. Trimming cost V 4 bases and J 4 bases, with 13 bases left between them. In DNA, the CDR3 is TGTGCCAGCAGTGTTTCGGCAGGGGCCTATGGCTACACCTTC. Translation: CASSVSAGAYGYTF.

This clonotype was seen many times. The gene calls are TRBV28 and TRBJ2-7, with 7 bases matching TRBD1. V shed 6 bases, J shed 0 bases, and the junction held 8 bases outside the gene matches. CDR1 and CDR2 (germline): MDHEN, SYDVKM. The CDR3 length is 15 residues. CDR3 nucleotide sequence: TGTGCCAGCAGGTCCCTGAGGGGGCTCTCCTACGAGCAGTACTTC. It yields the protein CASRSLRGLSYEQYF.

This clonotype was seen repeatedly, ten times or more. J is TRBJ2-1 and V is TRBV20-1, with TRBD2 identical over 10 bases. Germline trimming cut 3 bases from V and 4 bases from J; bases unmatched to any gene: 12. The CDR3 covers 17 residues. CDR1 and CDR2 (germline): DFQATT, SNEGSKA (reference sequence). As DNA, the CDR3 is TGCAGTGCTAGCCCTTTAACCGGGACTAGCGATTACAATGAGCAGTTCTTC. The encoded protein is CSASPLTGTSDYNEQFF.

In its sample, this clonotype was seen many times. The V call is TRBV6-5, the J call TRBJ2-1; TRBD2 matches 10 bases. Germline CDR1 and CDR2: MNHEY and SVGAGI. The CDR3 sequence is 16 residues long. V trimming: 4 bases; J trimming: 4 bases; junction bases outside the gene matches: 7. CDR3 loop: CASSSPLAGVYNEQFF. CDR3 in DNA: TGTGCCAGCAGTTCTCCGCTAGCGGGGGTATACAATGAGCAGTTCTTC.

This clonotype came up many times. The CDR3 is CASSRLGYAFF. The DNA of the CDR3 is TGTGCCAGCAGTCGTTTAGGGTATGCTTTCTTT. This chain joins TRBV28 and TRBJ1-1; D call uncertain. The germline gives CDR1 MDHEN, CDR2 SYDVKM. The CDR3 has 11 residues. Trimming stripped 5 bases from V and 11 bases from J, with 12 bases between.

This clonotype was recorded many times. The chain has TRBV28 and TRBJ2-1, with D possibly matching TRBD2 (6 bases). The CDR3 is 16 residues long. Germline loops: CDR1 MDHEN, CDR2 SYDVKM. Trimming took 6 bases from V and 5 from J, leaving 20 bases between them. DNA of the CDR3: TGTGCCAGCAGAACGGATGGGCTAGCGTTGAACAATGAGCAGTTCTTC. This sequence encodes CASRTDGLALNNEQFF.